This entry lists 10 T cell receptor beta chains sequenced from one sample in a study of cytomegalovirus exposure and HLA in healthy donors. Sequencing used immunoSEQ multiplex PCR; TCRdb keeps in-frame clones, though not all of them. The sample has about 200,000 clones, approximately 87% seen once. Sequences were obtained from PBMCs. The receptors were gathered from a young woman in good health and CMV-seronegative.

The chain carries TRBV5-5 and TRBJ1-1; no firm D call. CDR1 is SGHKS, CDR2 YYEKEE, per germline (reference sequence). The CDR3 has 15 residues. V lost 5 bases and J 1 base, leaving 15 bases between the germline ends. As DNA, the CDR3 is TGTGCCAGCAGTATCGCCGTGAACCGGAACACTGAAGCTTTCTTT. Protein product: CASSIAVNRNTEAFF. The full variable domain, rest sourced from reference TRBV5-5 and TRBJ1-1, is DAGVTQSPTHLIKTRGQQVTLRCSPISGHKSVSWYQQVLGQGPQFIFQYYEKEERGRGNFPDRFSARQFPNYSSELNVNALLLGDSALYLCASSIAVNRNTEAFFGQGTRLTVV.

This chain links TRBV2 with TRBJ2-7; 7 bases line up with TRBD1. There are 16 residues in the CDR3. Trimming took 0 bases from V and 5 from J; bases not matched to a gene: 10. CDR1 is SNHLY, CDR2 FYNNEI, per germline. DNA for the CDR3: TGTGCCAGCAGTGAAGCGCGTCGGGCAGGGGGTAACGAGCAGTACTTC. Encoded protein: CASSEARRAGGNEQYF.

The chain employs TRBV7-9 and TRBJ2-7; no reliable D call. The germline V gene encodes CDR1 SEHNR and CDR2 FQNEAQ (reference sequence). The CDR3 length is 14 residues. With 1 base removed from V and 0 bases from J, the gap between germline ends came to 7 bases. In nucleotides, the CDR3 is TGTGCCAGCAGCTTAGGTAGCCGCTCCTACGAGCAGTACTTC. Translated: CASSLGSRSYEQYF.

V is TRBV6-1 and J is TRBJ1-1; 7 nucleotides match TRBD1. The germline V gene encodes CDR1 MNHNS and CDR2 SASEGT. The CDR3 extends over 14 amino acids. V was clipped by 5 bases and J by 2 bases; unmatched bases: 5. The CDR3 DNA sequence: TGTGCCAGCAGTCTTAGGGGGCTCAACACTGAAGCTTTCTTT. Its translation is CASSLRGLNTEAFF.

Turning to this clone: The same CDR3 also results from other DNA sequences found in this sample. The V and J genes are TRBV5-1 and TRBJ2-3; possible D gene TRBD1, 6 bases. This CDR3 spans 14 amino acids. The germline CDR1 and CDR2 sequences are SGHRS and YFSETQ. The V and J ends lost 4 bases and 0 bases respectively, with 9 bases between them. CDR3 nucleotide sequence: TGCGCCAGCAGCGGTACAGGGAGCACAGATACGCAGTATTTT. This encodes CASSGTGSTDTQYF. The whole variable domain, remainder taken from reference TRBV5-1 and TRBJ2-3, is KAGVTQTPRYLIKTRGQQVTLSCSPISGHRSVSWYQQTPGQGLQFLFEYFSETQRNKGNFPGRFSGRQFSNSRSEMNVSTLELGDSALYLCASSGTGSTDTQYFGPGTRLTVL.

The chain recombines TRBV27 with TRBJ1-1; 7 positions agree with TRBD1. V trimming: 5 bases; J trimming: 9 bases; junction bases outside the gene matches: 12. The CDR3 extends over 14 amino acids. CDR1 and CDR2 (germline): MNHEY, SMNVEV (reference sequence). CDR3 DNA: TGTGCCAGCAGTAATCCCGGACTGACAGGGCAAGCTTTCTTT. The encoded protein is CASSNPGLTGQAFF.

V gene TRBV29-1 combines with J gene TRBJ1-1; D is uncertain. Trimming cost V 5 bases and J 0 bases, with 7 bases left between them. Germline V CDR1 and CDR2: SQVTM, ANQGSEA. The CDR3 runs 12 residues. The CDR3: CSVRDVNTEAFF. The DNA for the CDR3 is TGCAGCGTTAGGGATGTGAACACTGAAGCTTTCTTT.

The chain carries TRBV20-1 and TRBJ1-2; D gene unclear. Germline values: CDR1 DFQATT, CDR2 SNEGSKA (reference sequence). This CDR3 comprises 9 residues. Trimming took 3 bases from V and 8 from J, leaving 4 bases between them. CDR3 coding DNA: TGCAGTGCTAGTCCGGGCTACACCTTC. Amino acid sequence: CSASPGYTF.

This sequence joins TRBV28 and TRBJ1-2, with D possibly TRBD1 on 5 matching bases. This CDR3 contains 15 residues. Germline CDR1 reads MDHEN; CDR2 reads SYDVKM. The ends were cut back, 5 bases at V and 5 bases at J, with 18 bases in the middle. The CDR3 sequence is CASSPGARGNYGYTF. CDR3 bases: TGTGCCAGCAGTCCCGGGGCGCGGGGGAATTATGGCTACACCTTC.

CDR3 bases: TGCAGCGCCGAAGGGGTCCTTGGACTGTTTTTT. As protein: CSAEGVLGLFF. This chain joins TRBV29-1 and TRBJ1-4; D perhaps matches TRBD1 (5 bases). Trimming took 7 bases from V and 13 from J, leaving 16 bases between them. CDR3 length: 11 residues. Germline lookup yields CDR1 SQVTM and CDR2 ANQGSEA.